This TCR beta chain was recovered during a study of T cell clones after liver transplantation. The study, taken as a whole, reports: Migration into the graft, not deletion, may explain lost graft donor-reactive T cells. A significant post-transplant drop in circulating graft-donor-reactive CD4 TCRbeta sequences occurred in most of the 8 subjects.

Details on this clone: Its target is unknown.

V gave up 11 bases and J gave up 2 bases; unmatched junction bases: 5. The CDR3 totals 12 residues. Germline loops: CDR1 SGHTA, CDR2 FQGNSA. Using immunoSEQ multiplex PCR, the repertoire was profiled, and TCRdb retains in-frame clones only, with some absent. The sample shows tens of thousands of clones, about 64% of them seen only once. This sample comprised CD4+ T cells from blood, obtained before liver transplant. The chain recombines TRBV7-2 with TRBJ1-2, with 7 bases aligning to TRBD1. The TCR originated in a human donor who received a liver transplant. The DNA of the CDR3 is TGTGCCTCAGAGGGGGCCAACTATGGCTACACCTTC. Protein product: CASEGANYGYTF.